This is a list of T cell receptor beta chains from one sample in a study of cytomegalovirus exposure and HLA in healthy donors. Profiling relied on immunoSEQ multiplex PCR, and the TCRdb table lists in-frame clones only, not all of them. This table holds 25,000 to 35,000 clones. Input material: PBMCs. The source is a man in his forties or fifties in good health and CMV-seronegative. The CDR3 runs from the conserved cysteine through the conserved F or W. A D gene is named only where the DNA matches it firmly. Not every row has a clone size; where given, it reads once, few, many or a size class.

V gene: TRBV7-6; J gene: TRBJ1-5; D gene: -; clone size: -; CDR3 DNA: TGTGCCAGCAGCTTAGGTCAGGCCCAGCCCCAGCATTTT; CDR3 protein: CASSLGQAQPQHF
V gene: TRBV5-1; J gene: TRBJ2-2; D gene: TRBD2; clone size: -; CDR3 DNA: TGCGCCAGCAGCTCGGGACTAGCGGGAGGGCCGTACGGGGAGCTGTTTTTT; CDR3 protein: CASSSGLAGGPYGELFF
V gene: TRBV5-1; J gene: TRBJ2-1; D gene: -; clone size: -; CDR3 DNA: TGCGCCAGCAGCTTGGGTATCTCCTACAATGAGCAGTTCTTC; CDR3 protein: CASSLGISYNEQFF
V gene: TRBV10-3; J gene: TRBJ2-3; D gene: -; clone size: -; CDR3 DNA: TGTGCCATCAGTTTAGTAGATCGCACAGATACGCAGTATTTT; CDR3 protein: CAISLVDRTDTQYF
V gene: TRBV9; J gene: TRBJ2-2; D gene: -; clone size: -; CDR3 DNA: TGTGCCAGCAGCGTAGGTACAGCGAACACCGGGGAGCTGTTTTTT; CDR3 protein: CASSVGTANTGELFF
V gene: TRBV5-4; J gene: TRBJ2-7; D gene: -; clone size: -; CDR3 DNA: TGTGCCAGCAGCCCGGCCGACAGGTCCTACGAGCAGTACTTC; CDR3 protein: CASSPADRSYEQYF
V gene: TRBV21-1; J gene: TRBJ2-7; D gene: -; clone size: -; CDR3 DNA: TGTGCCAGCAGCAAACGACTAGCGGGAGGTCGCCCCTACGAGCAGTACTTC; CDR3 protein: CASSKRLAGGRPYEQYF
V gene: TRBV19; J gene: TRBJ1-1; D gene: TRBD1; clone size: -; CDR3 DNA: TGTGCCAGTAGGACAGGGTTCACTGAAGCTTTCTTT; CDR3 protein: CASRTGFTEAFF
V gene: TRBV7-6; J gene: TRBJ2-1; D gene: -; clone size: -; CDR3 DNA: TGTGCCAGCATCAGTCCTAGCATAGGCAATGAGCAGTTCTTC; CDR3 protein: CASISPSIGNEQFF
V gene: TRBV30; J gene: TRBJ2-7; D gene: TRBD2; clone size: -; CDR3 DNA: TGTGCCTGGAGGGGGGGGTCCGAGCAGTACTTC; CDR3 protein: CAWRGGSEQYF
V gene: TRBV5-4; J gene: TRBJ2-1; D gene: TRBD2; clone size: -; CDR3 DNA: TGTGCCAGCAGCCCTCCCGGGACTAGCCGTAATGAGCAGTTCTTC; CDR3 protein: CASSPPGTSRNEQFF
V gene: TRBV7-9; J gene: TRBJ2-3; D gene: -; clone size: -; CDR3 DNA: TGTGCCAGCACCCGAGTTCCAGATACGCAGTATTTT; CDR3 protein: CASTRVPDTQYF
V gene: TRBV6-5; J gene: TRBJ1-2; D gene: TRBD1; clone size: -; CDR3 DNA: TGTGCCAGCAGTTCCCCGGGACAGGGAACGTATGGCTACACCTTC; CDR3 protein: CASSSPGQGTYGYTF
V gene: TRBV5-1; J gene: TRBJ1-5; D gene: -; clone size: -; CDR3 DNA: TGCGCCAGCAGCTTGGATGGTCAGATTGATCAGCCCCAGCATTTT; CDR3 protein: CASSLDGQIDQPQHF
V gene: TRBV4-3; J gene: TRBJ2-1; D gene: TRBD1; clone size: -; CDR3 DNA: TGCGCCAGCAGCCAAGATCGGGGACAGGGGGCTAGAACGTTCTTC; CDR3 protein: CASSQDRGQGARTFF
V gene: TRBV7-9; J gene: TRBJ1-1; D gene: -; clone size: -; CDR3 DNA: TGTGCCAGCAGCCTCAGATCTCCGGAGGTTTTCTTT; CDR3 protein: CASSLRSPEVFF
V gene: TRBV30; J gene: TRBJ1-1; D gene: TRBD1; clone size: -; CDR3 DNA: TGTGCCTGGAGTCTCGGACAGGGGGCTACTGAAGCTTTCTTT; CDR3 protein: CAWSLGQGATEAFF
V gene: TRBV4-3; J gene: TRBJ1-1; D gene: -; clone size: -; CDR3 DNA: TGCGCCAGCAGCCAAGACGGCAGGGCAAGGGCTGAAGCTTTCTTT; CDR3 protein: CASSQDGRARAEAFF
V gene: TRBV6-6; J gene: TRBJ2-7; D gene: TRBD1; clone size: -; CDR3 DNA: TGTGCCAGCAGTACGAGGGACAGCTACTACGAGCAGTACTTC; CDR3 protein: CASSTRDSYYEQYF
V gene: TRBV6-6; J gene: TRBJ2-5; D gene: TRBD2; clone size: -; CDR3 DNA: TGTGCCAGCAGTTACTCGTGGCTAGCGGGAGAGACCCAGTACTTC; CDR3 protein: CASSYSWLAGETQYF
V gene: TRBV6-5; J gene: TRBJ1-1; D gene: -; clone size: -; CDR3 DNA: TGTGCCAGCAGTCACGTTGCCAGGGCGACCGAAGCTTTCTTT; CDR3 protein: CASSHVARATEAFF
V gene: TRBV14; J gene: TRBJ2-1; D gene: -; clone size: -; CDR3 DNA: TGTGCCAGCAGCGGGCGGCAGGGTAGAAATGAGCAGTTCTTC; CDR3 protein: CASSGRQGRNEQFF
V gene: TRBV5-6; J gene: TRBJ1-5; D gene: -; clone size: -; CDR3 DNA: TGTGCCAGCAGCTTGGATCCGGGACACAGCAATCAGCCCCAGCATTTT; CDR3 protein: CASSLDPGHSNQPQHF
V gene: TRBV6-6; J gene: TRBJ2-7; D gene: -; clone size: -; CDR3 DNA: TGTGCCAGCAGTTACTCGATGTCCGCGGGGACCTACGAGCAGTACTTC; CDR3 protein: CASSYSMSAGTYEQYF
V gene: TRBV21-1; J gene: TRBJ1-5; D gene: -; clone size: -; CDR3 DNA: TGTGCCAGCAGCAAACCCGGACATTATAGCAATCAGCCCCAGCATTTT; CDR3 protein: CASSKPGHYSNQPQHF
V gene: TRBV27; J gene: TRBJ1-2; D gene: TRBD1; clone size: -; CDR3 DNA: TGTGCCAGCAGATTTCAGGGACAGGGATTTGGCTACACCTTC; CDR3 protein: CASRFQGQGFGYTF
V gene: TRBV15; J gene: TRBJ1-2; D gene: TRBD1; clone size: -; CDR3 DNA: TGTGCCACCAGCAGAGGACAGGGGGATGGCTACACCTTC; CDR3 protein: CATSRGQGDGYTF
V gene: TRBV12-5; J gene: TRBJ1-3; D gene: TRBD1; clone size: -; CDR3 DNA: TGTGCTAGTGGCCTACTTCCCCAGGGGGCTGGAAACACCATATATTTT; CDR3 protein: CASGLLPQGAGNTIYF
V gene: TRBV2; J gene: TRBJ2-7; D gene: TRBD2; clone size: -; CDR3 DNA: TGTGCCAGCAGTCCCGGGACTAGCGCCTACGAGCAGTACTTC; CDR3 protein: CASSPGTSAYEQYF
V gene: TRBV30; J gene: TRBJ2-4; D gene: TRBD2; clone size: -; CDR3 DNA: TGTGCCTGGGGGAGCGGGACTTCAAACATTCAGTACTTC; CDR3 protein: CAWGSGTSNIQYF
V gene: TRBV30; J gene: TRBJ2-5; D gene: -; clone size: -; CDR3 DNA: TGTGCCTGGAGTCCCGCAGGGGAAGAGACCCAGTACTTC; CDR3 protein: CAWSPAGEETQYF
V gene: TRBV7-3; J gene: TRBJ2-2; D gene: TRBD2; clone size: -; CDR3 DNA: TGTGCCAGCAGCCCTCAAGCTAGCGGGAGGGCCGGGGAGCTGTTTTTT; CDR3 protein: CASSPQASGRAGELFF
V gene: TRBV6-4; J gene: TRBJ2-2; D gene: -; clone size: medium-sized; CDR3 DNA: TGTGCCAGCAGTGACTCTAGCAGGAACACCGGGGAGCTGTTTTTT; CDR3 protein: CASSDSSRNTGELFF
V gene: TRBV19; J gene: TRBJ2-5; D gene: TRBD1; clone size: -; CDR3 DNA: TGTGCCAGTAGTACGGGGGACAGGGCTGGGCAAGAGACCCAGTACTTC; CDR3 protein: CASSTGDRAGQETQYF
V gene: TRBV7-3; J gene: TRBJ2-6; D gene: -; clone size: -; CDR3 DNA: TGTGCCAGCAGCTTACCAGGGCGGGGGGCCAACGTCCTGACTTTC; CDR3 protein: CASSLPGRGANVLTF
V gene: TRBV5-6; J gene: TRBJ2-1; D gene: -; clone size: -; CDR3 DNA: TGTGCCAGCAGCTTGGTCCCAGCGAGCTCCGACAATGAGCAGTTCTTC; CDR3 protein: CASSLVPASSDNEQFF
V gene: TRBV28; J gene: TRBJ2-1; D gene: -; clone size: -; CDR3 DNA: TGTGCCAGCAGGTTGGACACCTTTTCCTACAATGAGCAGTTCTTC; CDR3 protein: CASRLDTFSYNEQFF
V gene: TRBV19; J gene: TRBJ1-5; D gene: TRBD1; clone size: -; CDR3 DNA: TGTGCCAGCGCCGGGACAGGCTACAATCAGCCCCAGCATTTT; CDR3 protein: CASAGTGYNQPQHF
V gene: TRBV18; J gene: TRBJ2-7; D gene: -; clone size: -; CDR3 DNA: TGTGCCAGCTCACCACTCCCTTCCTACGAGCAGTACTTC; CDR3 protein: CASSPLPSYEQYF
V gene: TRBV29-1; J gene: TRBJ2-7; D gene: -; clone size: -; CDR3 DNA: TGCAGCGCTGGAAGTGTGAGGGCCGAGCAGTACTTC; CDR3 protein: CSAGSVRAEQYF
V gene: TRBV25-1; J gene: TRBJ2-7; D gene: TRBD1; clone size: -; CDR3 DNA: TGTGCCAGCAGTTCACGGCCCGGGACAGCAAGCTCCTACGAGCAGTACTTC; CDR3 protein: CASSSRPGTASSYEQYF
V gene: TRBV7-3; J gene: TRBJ1-2; D gene: -; clone size: -; CDR3 DNA: TGTGCCAGCAGCTTAACCACAGGGTCGCCCTATGGCTACACCTTC; CDR3 protein: CASSLTTGSPYGYTF
V gene: TRBV10-3; J gene: TRBJ2-1; D gene: TRBD2; clone size: -; CDR3 DNA: TGTGCCATCAGTGAGTCATTACTAGCGGGACCTTCGCCCCATAGGGAGGAGCAGTTCTTC; CDR3 protein: CAISESLLAGPSPHREEQFF
V gene: TRBV6-4; J gene: TRBJ2-2; D gene: TRBD2; clone size: -; CDR3 DNA: TGTGCCAGCAGTGACGGGAGGGACACCGGGGAGCTGTTTTTT; CDR3 protein: CASSDGRDTGELFF
V gene: TRBV11-2; J gene: TRBJ2-2; D gene: TRBD1; clone size: -; CDR3 DNA: TGTGCCAGCAGAACCGGGACAGGGGCAGGGGAGCTGTTTTTT; CDR3 protein: CASRTGTGAGELFF
V gene: TRBV4-2; J gene: TRBJ1-1; D gene: -; clone size: -; CDR3 DNA: TGTGCCAGCAGCCAAGAAGGGCGGGGCATCACTGAAGCTTTCTTT; CDR3 protein: CASSQEGRGITEAFF
V gene: TRBV2; J gene: TRBJ2-3; D gene: -; clone size: -; CDR3 DNA: TGTGCCAGCAGAGCCGTACTGAGCACAGATACGCAGTATTTT; CDR3 protein: CASRAVLSTDTQYF
V gene: TRBV19; J gene: TRBJ1-3; D gene: -; clone size: -; CDR3 DNA: TGTGCCAGTGCCCTCGGTGAATACTCTGGAAACACCATATATTTT; CDR3 protein: CASALGEYSGNTIYF